This entry lists 16 T cell receptor beta chains sequenced from one sample in a study of OX40 agonist ivuxolimab in advanced cancers. The repertoire was sequenced with immunoSEQ multiplex PCR; TCRdb's copy has only in-frame clones and lacks some. Of around 90,000 clones detected, approximately 87% appear once; the ten largest clones hold about 4%. Specimen: CD4+ or CD8+ T cells sorted from blood, collected in a trial of the OX40 agonist ivuxolimab. The source is an adult with an advanced solid tumor such as melanoma, head and neck, liver or kidney cancer.

CDR3 loop: CASSYSAGRGTQYF. CDR3 in DNA: TGTGCCAGCAGTTACTCGGCGGGGCGCGGTACGCAGTATTTT. This chain uses TRBV6-5 with TRBJ2-3; a possible D gene is TRBD2 (6 bases). The CDR3 has 14 amino acids. Germline-derived CDR1 and CDR2 are MNHEY and SVGAGI. The V gene lost 0 bases and the J gene lost 8 bases, with 12 bases spanning the gap.

The gene calls are TRBV7-3 and TRBJ2-5, with a possible D match to TRBD1 (6 bases). This CDR3 has 16 amino acids. Trimming shortened V by 5 bases and J by 4 bases, and 20 bases separated the two germline ends. Germline-derived CDR1 and CDR2 are SGHTA and FQGTGA. This CDR3 reads CASSPQAGRQAETQYF. The CDR3 coding sequence is TGTGCCAGCAGCCCACAGGCAGGGAGACAGGCAGAGACCCAGTACTTC.

The chain recombines TRBV19 with TRBJ1-5; D may be TRBD1 (5 bases). The CDR3 is 13 residues long. V was clipped by 5 bases and J by 3 bases, with 8 bases between them. CDR1 is LNHDA, CDR2 SQIVND, per germline (reference sequence). This CDR3 is CASSGDANQPQHF. The CDR3 DNA is TGTGCCAGTAGTGGGGACGCCAATCAGCCCCAGCATTTT.

The chain joins TRBV5-1 to TRBJ2-7; 9 nucleotides line up with TRBD1. Trimming took 3 bases from V and 3 from J; bases not matched to a gene: 4. This CDR3 is built from 14 residues. Germline V gene sequence: CDR1 SGHRS, CDR2 YFSETQ. The chain's CDR3 is CASSWGQGSYEQYV. Here the CDR3 DNA reads TGCGCCAGCAGCTGGGGACAGGGAAGCTACGAGCAGTACGTC.

This clone was observed a few times. The rearrangement links TRBV11-3 to TRBJ1-3; weak D call: TRBD1 (6 bases). Germline CDR1 reads SGHNT; CDR2 reads YENEEA. Trimming took off 5 bases at V and 0 bases at J, with 8 bases between the two ends. The CDR3 spans 14 residues. CDR3 coding DNA: TGTGCCAGCAGCAAACAGGGCTCTGGAAACACCATATATTTT. Protein sequence: CASSKQGSGNTIYF.

The chain recombines TRBV2 with TRBJ1-1; tentatively, D is TRBD1 (6 bases). The CDR3 is 12 amino acids. CDR1 SNHLY and CDR2 FYNNEI come from the germline V gene. Trimming took 8 bases from V and 6 from J, leaving 13 bases between them. DNA for the CDR3: TGTGCCAGCTGGCAGGGGATAGCTGAAGCTTTCTTT. It yields the protein CASWQGIAEAFF.

The chain couples TRBV9 to TRBJ1-1, with D possibly matching TRBD1 (6 bases). V was cut by 1 base and J by 3 bases, with 10 bases left in between. Germline values: CDR1 SGDLS, CDR2 YYNGEE. The CDR3 sequence is 14 residues long. The chain's CDR3 is CASSVRGADTEAFF. The CDR3 DNA sequence: TGTGCCAGCAGCGTACGGGGGGCGGACACTGAAGCTTTCTTT.

This clone showed up just a few times. The chain employs TRBV6-5 and TRBJ1-2; D is undetermined. V lost 3 bases to trimming and J lost 4 bases, with 18 bases between them. Germline V CDR1 and CDR2: MNHEY, SVGAGI. There are 16 residues in the CDR3. The CDR3 region is CASSYSSGQHSYGYTF. The CDR3 nucleotides are TGTGCCAGCAGTTATTCTTCAGGCCAACACAGCTATGGCTACACCTTC.

V usage is TRBV7-8 and J usage is TRBJ2-3; maybe TRBD1 (5 bases). The CDR3 length is 17 residues. V gave up 3 bases and J gave up 2 bases, with 18 bases separating them. CDR1 and CDR2 (germline): SGHVS, FQNEAQ. CDR3 DNA sequence: TGTGCCAGCAGCTTTGGCGTGGCAGGGCCTTTCACAGATACGCAGTATTTT. Translated: CASSFGVAGPFTDTQYF.

The chain uses TRBV14 and TRBJ2-3, with 15 bases matching TRBD2. Losses at the gene ends were 1 base for V and 4 bases for J; bases not matched to a gene: 9. CDR3 size: 19 residues. CDR1 is SGHDN and CDR2 is FVKESK in the germline V gene. The CDR3 DNA sequence: TGTGCCAGCAGCCAAGGGTATTGGACTAGCGGGAGGGCCTCAGATACGCAGTATTTT. Its protein product is CASSQGYWTSGRASDTQYF.

The V call is TRBV10-3, the J call TRBJ2-5; TRBD2 matches at 8 bases. The CDR3 is 14 residues long. Germline V lookup: CDR1 ENHRY, CDR2 SYGVKD. The V and J ends lost 11 bases and 3 bases, in that order; junction bases with no gene match: 11. The CDR3 sequence is CASRGGRMEETQYF. Here the CDR3 DNA reads TGTGCCTCCAGGGGCGGGAGGATGGAAGAGACCCAGTACTTC.

The chain recombines TRBV12-2 with TRBJ1-3. TRBV12-2 constitutes a pseudogene. This CDR3 contains 15 residues. CDR3 bases: TGTGCAAGTCGCTTGCGTCCACCTTCTGGAAACACCATATATTTT. Translating it yields CASRLRPPSGNTIYF.

V and J are TRBV18 and TRBJ2-5; 7 bases match TRBD2. V gave up 6 bases and J gave up 5 bases; unmatched junction bases: 12. Germline V gene lookup returns CDR1 KGHSH and CDR2 LQKENI. There are 15 residues in the CDR3. CDR3 bases: TGTGCCAGCTCGCCTAGGGAGGGAGTTGGTGAGACCCAGTACTTC. Protein sequence: CASSPREGVGETQYF.

This clone was seen more than once but under ten times. V usage is TRBV2 and J usage is TRBJ1-5; D unresolved. Trimming cost V 4 bases and J 3 bases, with 10 bases left between them. The germline V gene encodes CDR1 SNHLY and CDR2 FYNNEI. The CDR3 runs 14 residues. CDR3 bases: TGTGCCAGCAGTGCGGAGACGCCCAATCAGCCCCAGCATTTT. Translated: CASSAETPNQPQHF.

The chain combines TRBV4-1 with TRBJ2-7; D might be TRBD2 (6 bases). CDR1 and CDR2 (germline): MGHRA, YSYEKL. V was shortened by 4 bases and J by 6 bases, with 16 bases between the two germline ends. There are 14 residues in the CDR3. The CDR3: CASSPAVRDPEQYF. CDR3 sequence (DNA): TGCGCCAGCAGCCCGGCGGTGCGGGATCCCGAGCAGTACTTC.

CDR3 DNA sequence: TGTGCCAGCAGCACCTGGGGTCGGACAGGGACCTACGAGCAGTACTTC. Its translation is CASSTWGRTGTYEQYF. The V and J genes are TRBV5-6 and TRBJ2-7; 8 bases map to TRBD1. The CDR3 loop spans 16 amino acids. Losses at the gene ends were 4 bases for V and 2 bases for J; bases not matched to a gene: 11. Per germline, CDR1 SGHDT and CDR2 YYEEEE.